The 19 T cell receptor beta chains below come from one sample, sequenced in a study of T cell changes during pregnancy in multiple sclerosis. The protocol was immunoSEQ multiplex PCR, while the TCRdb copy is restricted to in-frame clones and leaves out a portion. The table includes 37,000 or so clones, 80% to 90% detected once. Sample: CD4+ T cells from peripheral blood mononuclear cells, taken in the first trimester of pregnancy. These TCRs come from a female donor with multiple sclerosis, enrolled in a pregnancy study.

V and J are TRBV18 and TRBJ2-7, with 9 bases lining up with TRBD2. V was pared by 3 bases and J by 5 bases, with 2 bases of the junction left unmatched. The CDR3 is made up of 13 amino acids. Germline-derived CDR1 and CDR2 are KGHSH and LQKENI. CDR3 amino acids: CASSPQRGDEQYF. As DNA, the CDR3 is TGTGCCAGCTCACCCCAGCGGGGGGACGAGCAGTACTTC.

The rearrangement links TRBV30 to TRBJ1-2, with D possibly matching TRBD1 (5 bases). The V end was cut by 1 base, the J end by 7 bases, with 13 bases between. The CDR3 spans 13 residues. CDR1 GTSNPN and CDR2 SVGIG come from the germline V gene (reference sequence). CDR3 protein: CAWSAARVSGYTF. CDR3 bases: TGTGCCTGGAGTGCCGCCAGGGTTAGTGGCTACACCTTC.

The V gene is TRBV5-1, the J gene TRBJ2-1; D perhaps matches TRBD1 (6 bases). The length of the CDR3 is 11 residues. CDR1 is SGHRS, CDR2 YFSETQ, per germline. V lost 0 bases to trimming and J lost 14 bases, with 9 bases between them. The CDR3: CASSLGGQEFF. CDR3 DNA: TGCGCCAGCAGCTTGGGGGGGCAAGAGTTCTTC.

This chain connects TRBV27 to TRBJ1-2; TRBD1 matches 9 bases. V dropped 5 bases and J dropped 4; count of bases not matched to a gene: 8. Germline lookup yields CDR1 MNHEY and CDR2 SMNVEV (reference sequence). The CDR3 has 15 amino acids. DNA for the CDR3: TGTGCCAGCAGTGATCCGGGACAGGGATCCTATGGCTACACCTTC. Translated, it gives CASSDPGQGSYGYTF.

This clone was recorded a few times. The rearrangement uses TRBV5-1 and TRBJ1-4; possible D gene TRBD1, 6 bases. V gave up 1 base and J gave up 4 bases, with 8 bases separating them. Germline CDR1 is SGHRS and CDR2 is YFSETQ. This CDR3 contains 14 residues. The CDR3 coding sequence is TGCGCCAGCAGCTTGCAGGGGAATAATGAAAAACTGTTTTTT. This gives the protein CASSLQGNNEKLFF.

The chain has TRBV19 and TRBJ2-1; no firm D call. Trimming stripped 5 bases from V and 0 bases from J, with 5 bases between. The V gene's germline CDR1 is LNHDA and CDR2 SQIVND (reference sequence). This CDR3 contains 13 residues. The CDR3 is CASSLFSYNEQFF. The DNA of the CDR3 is TGTGCCAGTAGTCTTTTCTCCTACAATGAGCAGTTCTTC.

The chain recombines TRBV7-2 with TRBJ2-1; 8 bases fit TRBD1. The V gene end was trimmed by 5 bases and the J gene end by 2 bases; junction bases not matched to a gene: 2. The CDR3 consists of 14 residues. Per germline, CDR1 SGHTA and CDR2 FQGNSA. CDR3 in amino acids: CASSGTGAYNEQFF. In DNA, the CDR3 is TGTGCCAGCAGCGGGACAGGAGCCTACAATGAGCAGTTCTTC.

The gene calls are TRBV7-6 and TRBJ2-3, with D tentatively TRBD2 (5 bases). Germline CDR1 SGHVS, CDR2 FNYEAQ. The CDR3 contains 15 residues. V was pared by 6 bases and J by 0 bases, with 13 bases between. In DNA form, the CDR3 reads TGTGCCAGCAGACCCGGACTCGCTAGCACAGATACGCAGTATTTT. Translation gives CASRPGLASTDTQYF.

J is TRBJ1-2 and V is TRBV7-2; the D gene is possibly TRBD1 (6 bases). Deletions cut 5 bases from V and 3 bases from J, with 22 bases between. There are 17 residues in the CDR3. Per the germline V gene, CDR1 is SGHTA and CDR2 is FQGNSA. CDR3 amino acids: CASSRPQQGYFHYGYTF. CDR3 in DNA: TGTGCCAGCAGCCGCCCCCAACAGGGTTACTTTCACTATGGCTACACCTTC.

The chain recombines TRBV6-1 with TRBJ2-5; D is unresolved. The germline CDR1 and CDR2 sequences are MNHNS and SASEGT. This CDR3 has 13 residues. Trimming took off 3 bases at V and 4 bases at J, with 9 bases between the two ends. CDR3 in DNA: TGTGCCAGCAGTGAGACCGGGTTAGAGACCCAGTACTTC. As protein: CASSETGLETQYF.

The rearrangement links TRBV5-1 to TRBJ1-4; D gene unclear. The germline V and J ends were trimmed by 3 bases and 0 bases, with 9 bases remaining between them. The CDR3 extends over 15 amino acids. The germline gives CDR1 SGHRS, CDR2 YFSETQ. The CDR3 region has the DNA TGCGCCAGCAGCTGGCTCGGGGCAACTAATGAAAAACTGTTTTTT. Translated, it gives CASSWLGATNEKLFF.

The CDR3 DNA reads TGTGCCAGCAGTGAAGTCACAGGGCCGAACACCATATATTTT. Translated, it gives CASSEVTGPNTIYF. This sequence joins TRBV6-1 and TRBJ1-3; D possibly corresponds to TRBD1 (6 bases). CDR1 is MNHNS, CDR2 SASEGT, per germline. The CDR3 contains 14 residues. Trimming pared 1 base from V and 7 bases from J, leaving 11 bases between.

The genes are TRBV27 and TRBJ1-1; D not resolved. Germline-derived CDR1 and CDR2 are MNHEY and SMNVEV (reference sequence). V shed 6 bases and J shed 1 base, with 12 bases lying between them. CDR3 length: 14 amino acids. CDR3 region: CASSPFAGNTEAFF. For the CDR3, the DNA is TGTGCCAGCAGCCCCTTTGCGGGGAACACTGAAGCTTTCTTT.

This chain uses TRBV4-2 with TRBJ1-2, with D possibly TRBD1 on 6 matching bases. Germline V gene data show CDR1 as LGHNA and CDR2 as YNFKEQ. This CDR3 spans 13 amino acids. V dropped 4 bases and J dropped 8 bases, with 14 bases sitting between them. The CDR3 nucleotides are TGTGCCAGCAGCCCCGACCACAGGGCAGGCTACACCTTC. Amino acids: CASSPDHRAGYTF.

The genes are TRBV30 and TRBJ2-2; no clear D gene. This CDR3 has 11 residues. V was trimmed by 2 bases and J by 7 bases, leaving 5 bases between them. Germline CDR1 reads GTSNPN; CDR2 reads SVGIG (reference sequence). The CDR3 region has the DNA TGTGCCTGGAGTCGGTTCGGGGAGCTGTTTTTT. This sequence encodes CAWSRFGELFF.

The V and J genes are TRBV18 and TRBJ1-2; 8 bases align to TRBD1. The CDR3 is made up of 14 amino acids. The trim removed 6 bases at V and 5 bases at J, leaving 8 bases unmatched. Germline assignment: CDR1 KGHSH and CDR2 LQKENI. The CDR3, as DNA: TGTGCCAGCTCGCTCGGGCAGGGGGCGTATGGCTACACCTTC. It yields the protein CASSLGQGAYGYTF.

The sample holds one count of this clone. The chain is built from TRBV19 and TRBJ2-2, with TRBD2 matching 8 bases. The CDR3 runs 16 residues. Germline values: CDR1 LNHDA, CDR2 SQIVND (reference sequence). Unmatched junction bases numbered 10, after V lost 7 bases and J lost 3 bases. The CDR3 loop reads CASTPGLGLYTGELFF. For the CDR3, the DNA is TGTGCCAGTACCCCGGGACTAGGACTTTACACCGGGGAGCTGTTTTTT.

CDR3 DNA sequence: TGTGCCAGCAGCTTTCAGCCGGGACTAGGATCGGGTGAGCAGTACTTC. This gives the protein CASSFQPGLGSGEQYF. The rearrangement uses TRBV4-2 and TRBJ2-7; 8 nucleotides align to TRBD2. Trimming removed 5 bases from V and 7 bases from J; junction bases left unmatched: 16. The germline V gene has CDR1 LGHNA and CDR2 YNFKEQ. The CDR3 totals 16 residues.

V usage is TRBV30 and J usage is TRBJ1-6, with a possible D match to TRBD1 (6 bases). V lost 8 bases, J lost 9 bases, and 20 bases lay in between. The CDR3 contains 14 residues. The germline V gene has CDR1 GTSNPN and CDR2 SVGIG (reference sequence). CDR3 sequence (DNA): TGTGCCCTTTCGCGGGGGCGTCTGGTTTCACCCCTCCACTTT. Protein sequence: CALSRGRLVSPLHF.